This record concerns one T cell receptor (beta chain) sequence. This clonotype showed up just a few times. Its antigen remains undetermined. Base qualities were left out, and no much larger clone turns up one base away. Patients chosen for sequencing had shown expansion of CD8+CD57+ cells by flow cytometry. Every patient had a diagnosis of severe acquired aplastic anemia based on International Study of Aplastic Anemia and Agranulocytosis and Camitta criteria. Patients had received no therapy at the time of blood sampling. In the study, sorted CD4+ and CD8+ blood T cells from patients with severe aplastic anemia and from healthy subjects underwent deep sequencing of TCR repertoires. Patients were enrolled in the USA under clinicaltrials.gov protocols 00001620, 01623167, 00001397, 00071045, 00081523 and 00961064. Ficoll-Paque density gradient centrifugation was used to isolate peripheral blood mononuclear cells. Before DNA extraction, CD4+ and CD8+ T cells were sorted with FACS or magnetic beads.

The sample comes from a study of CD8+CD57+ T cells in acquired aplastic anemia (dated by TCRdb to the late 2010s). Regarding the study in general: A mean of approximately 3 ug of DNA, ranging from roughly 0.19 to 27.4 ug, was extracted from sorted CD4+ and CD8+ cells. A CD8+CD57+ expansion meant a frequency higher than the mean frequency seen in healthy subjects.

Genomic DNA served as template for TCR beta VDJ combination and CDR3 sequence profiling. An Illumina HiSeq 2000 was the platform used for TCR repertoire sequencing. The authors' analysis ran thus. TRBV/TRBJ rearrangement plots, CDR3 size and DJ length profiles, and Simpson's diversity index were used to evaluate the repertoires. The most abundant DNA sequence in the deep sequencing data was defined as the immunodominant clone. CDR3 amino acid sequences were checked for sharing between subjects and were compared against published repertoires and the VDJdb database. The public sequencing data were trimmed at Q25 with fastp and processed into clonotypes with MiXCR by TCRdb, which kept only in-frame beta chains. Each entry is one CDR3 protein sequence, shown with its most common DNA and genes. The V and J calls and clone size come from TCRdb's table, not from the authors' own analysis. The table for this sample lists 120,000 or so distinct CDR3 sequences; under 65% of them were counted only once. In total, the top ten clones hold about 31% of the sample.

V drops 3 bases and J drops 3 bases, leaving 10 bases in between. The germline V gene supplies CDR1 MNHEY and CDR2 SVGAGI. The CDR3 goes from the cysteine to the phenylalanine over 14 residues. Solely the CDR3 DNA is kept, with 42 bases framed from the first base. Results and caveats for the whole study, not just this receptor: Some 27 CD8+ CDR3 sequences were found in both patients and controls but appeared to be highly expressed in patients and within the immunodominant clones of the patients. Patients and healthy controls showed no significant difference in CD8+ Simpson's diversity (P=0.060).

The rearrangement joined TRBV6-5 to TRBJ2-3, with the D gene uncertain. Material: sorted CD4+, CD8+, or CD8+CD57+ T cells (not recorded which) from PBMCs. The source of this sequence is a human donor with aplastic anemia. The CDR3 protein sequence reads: CASSYMGRTDTQYF. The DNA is TGTGCCAGCAGTTATATGGGAAGAACAGATACGCAGTATTTT.